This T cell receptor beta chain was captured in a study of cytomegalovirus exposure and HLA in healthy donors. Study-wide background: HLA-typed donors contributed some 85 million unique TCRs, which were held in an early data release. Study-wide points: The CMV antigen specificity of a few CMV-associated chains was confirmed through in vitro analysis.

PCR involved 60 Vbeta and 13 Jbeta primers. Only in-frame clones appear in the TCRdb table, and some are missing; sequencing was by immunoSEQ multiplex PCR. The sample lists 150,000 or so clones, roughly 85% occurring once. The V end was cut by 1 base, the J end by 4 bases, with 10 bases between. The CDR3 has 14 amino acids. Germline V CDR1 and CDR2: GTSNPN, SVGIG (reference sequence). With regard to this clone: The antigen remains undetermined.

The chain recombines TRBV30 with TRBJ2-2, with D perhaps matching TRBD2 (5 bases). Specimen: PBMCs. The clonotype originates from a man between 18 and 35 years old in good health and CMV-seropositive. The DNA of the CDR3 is TGTGCCTGGAGTGGAGGGAAGGGCACCGGGGAGCTGTTTTTT. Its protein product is CAWSGGKGTGELFF. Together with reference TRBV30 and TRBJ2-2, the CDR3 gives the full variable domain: SQTIHQWPATLVQPVGSPLSLECTVEGTSNPNLYWYRQAAGRGLQLLFYSVGIGQISSEVPQNLSASRPQDRQFILSSKKLLLSDSGFYLCAWSGGKGTGELFFGEGSRLTVL.